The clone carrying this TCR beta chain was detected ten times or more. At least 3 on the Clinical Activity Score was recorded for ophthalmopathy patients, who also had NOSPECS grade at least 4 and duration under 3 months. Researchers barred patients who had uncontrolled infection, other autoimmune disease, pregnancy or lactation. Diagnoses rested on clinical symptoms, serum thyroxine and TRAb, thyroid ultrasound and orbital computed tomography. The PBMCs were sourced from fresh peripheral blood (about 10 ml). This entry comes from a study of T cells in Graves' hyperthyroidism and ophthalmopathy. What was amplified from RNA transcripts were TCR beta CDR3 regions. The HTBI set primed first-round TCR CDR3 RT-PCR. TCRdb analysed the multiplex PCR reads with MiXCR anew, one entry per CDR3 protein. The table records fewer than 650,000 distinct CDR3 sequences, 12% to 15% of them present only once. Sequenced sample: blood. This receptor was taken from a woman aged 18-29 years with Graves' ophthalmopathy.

CDR3: CASRDYGTGVHEQYF. CDR3 coding DNA: TGTGCCAGCAGGGATTACGGGACAGGGGTCCACGAGCAGTACTTC. The gene calls are TRBV28 and TRBJ2-7; 10 nucleotides align to TRBD1. The CDR3 is 15 residues long. Unmatched junction bases numbered 10, after V lost 6 bases and J lost 5 bases. Looked up from germline, CDR1 is MDHEN and CDR2 is SYDVKM.